Listed here are 10 T cell receptor beta chains from one sample, sequenced in a study of cytomegalovirus exposure and HLA in healthy donors. With 60 Vbeta and 13 Jbeta primers, the PCR was carried out. Clones were sequenced by immunoSEQ multiplex PCR, and TCRdb holds only the in-frame ones, with some missing. Among around 100,000 clones listed, about 79% were seen once. The specimen was PBMCs. Source of these receptors: a woman aged 18-29 years in good health and CMV-seropositive.

The chain uses TRBV10-3 and TRBJ2-1; TRBD1 aligns across 9 bases. V lost 4 bases, J lost 6 bases, and 10 bases stayed unmatched. This CDR3 contains 16 residues. Germline V gene lookup returns CDR1 ENHRY and CDR2 SYGVKD. CDR3 DNA sequence: TGTGCCATCAGTGGAACTACAGGGGGCGCGGGCAATGAGCAGTTCTTC. As protein: CAISGTTGGAGNEQFF.

This chain uses TRBV7-9 with TRBJ2-7; D possibly corresponds to TRBD2 (6 bases). CDR3 length: 16 residues. Per the germline V gene, CDR1 is SEHNR and CDR2 is FQNEAQ (reference sequence). The V end lost 1 base, the J end lost 0 bases, and 13 bases lay between the germline ends. This CDR3 is CASSLVGGILSYEQYF. The CDR3 region has the DNA TGTGCCAGCAGCTTAGTGGGGGGAATCCTCTCCTACGAGCAGTACTTC.

The rearrangement joins TRBV28 to TRBJ2-7, with 8 bases aligning to TRBD2. Trimming cost V 4 bases and J 4 bases; bases outside gene matches: 9. The germline V gene has CDR1 MDHEN and CDR2 SYDVKM. There are 15 residues in the CDR3. This CDR3 reads CASSSDYRGRYEQYF. In DNA form, the CDR3 reads TGTGCCAGCAGTTCGGACTATCGCGGGAGGTACGAGCAGTACTTC. The whole variable domain, remainder taken from reference TRBV28 and TRBJ2-7, is DVKVTQSSRYLVKRTGEKVFLECVQDMDHENMFWYRQDPGLGLRLIYFSYDVKMKEKGDIPEGYSVSREKKERFSLILESASTNQTSMYLCASSSDYRGRYEQYFGPGTRLTVT.

The chain joins TRBV5-6 to TRBJ1-1; D uncertain. The CDR3 loop spans 12 amino acids. The V end lost 2 bases, the J end lost 4 bases, and 6 bases lay between the germline ends. The germline V gene encodes CDR1 SGHDT and CDR2 YYEEEE. The CDR3 nucleotides are TGTGCCAGCAGCTTTTCGCGCACTGAAGCTTTCTTT. Amino acid sequence: CASSFSRTEAFF.

This chain uses TRBV6-6 with TRBJ2-7; TRBD1 aligns across 7 bases. This CDR3 comprises 14 residues. CDR1 and CDR2 from the germline V gene are MNHNY and SVGAGI (reference sequence). J gave up 2 bases and V 6 bases, and 7 bases lay outside the gene matches. Here the CDR3 reads CASRRSGTAYEQYF. As DNA, the CDR3 is TGTGCCAGCAGAAGATCCGGGACAGCCTACGAGCAGTACTTC.

This chain joins TRBV10-1 and TRBJ2-3; TRBD2 might be the D (5 bases). V lost 2 bases, J lost 3 bases, and 9 bases lay in between. CDR1 is WNHNN and CDR2 is SYGVQD in the germline V gene (reference sequence). The CDR3 is 14 amino acids. CDR3 nucleotide sequence: TGCGCCAGCAGTGAGGAGGGTCTGACAGATACGCAGTATTTT. Translating gives CASSEEGLTDTQYF.

The V gene is TRBV5-1, the J gene TRBJ2-1, with 7 bases matching TRBD2. From germline, CDR1 is SGHRS and CDR2 YFSETQ. The trim removed 0 bases at V and 6 bases at J, leaving 6 bases unmatched. The CDR3 loop spans 15 amino acids. The CDR3 loop is CASSLVWEGGNEQFF. As DNA, the CDR3 is TGCGCCAGCAGCTTGGTGTGGGAGGGCGGCAATGAGCAGTTCTTC.

CDR3 loop: CASSAGQGSGNTIYF. In DNA form, the CDR3 reads TGTGCCAGCAGCGCGGGACAGGGGTCTGGAAACACCATATATTTT. V gene TRBV9 combines with J gene TRBJ1-3; 10 nucleotides agree with TRBD1. The J segment lost 1 base and the V segment lost 3 bases, leaving 1 base of the junction unmatched. This CDR3 comprises 15 residues. Germline V gene lookup returns CDR1 SGDLS and CDR2 YYNGEE.

The rearrangement joins TRBV4-2 to TRBJ2-1; 14 nucleotides match TRBD2. Germline CDR1 LGHNA, CDR2 YNFKEQ. Losses at the gene ends were 3 bases for V and 0 bases for J; bases not matched to a gene: 7. There are 19 residues in the CDR3. Here the CDR3 reads CASSHQSGTSGSSYNEQFF. The DNA of the CDR3 is TGTGCCAGCAGCCATCAATCGGGGACTAGCGGGAGCTCCTACAATGAGCAGTTCTTC.

The chain recombines TRBV5-5 with TRBJ1-5; D gene uncertain. The CDR3 spans 15 residues. Germline V gene sequence: CDR1 SGHKS, CDR2 YYEKEE (reference sequence). With 0 bases removed from V and 0 bases from J, the gap between germline ends came to 7 bases. The CDR3 loop is CASSLGVYSNQPQHF. CDR3 DNA sequence: TGTGCCAGCAGCTTGGGAGTTTATAGCAATCAGCCCCAGCATTTT.